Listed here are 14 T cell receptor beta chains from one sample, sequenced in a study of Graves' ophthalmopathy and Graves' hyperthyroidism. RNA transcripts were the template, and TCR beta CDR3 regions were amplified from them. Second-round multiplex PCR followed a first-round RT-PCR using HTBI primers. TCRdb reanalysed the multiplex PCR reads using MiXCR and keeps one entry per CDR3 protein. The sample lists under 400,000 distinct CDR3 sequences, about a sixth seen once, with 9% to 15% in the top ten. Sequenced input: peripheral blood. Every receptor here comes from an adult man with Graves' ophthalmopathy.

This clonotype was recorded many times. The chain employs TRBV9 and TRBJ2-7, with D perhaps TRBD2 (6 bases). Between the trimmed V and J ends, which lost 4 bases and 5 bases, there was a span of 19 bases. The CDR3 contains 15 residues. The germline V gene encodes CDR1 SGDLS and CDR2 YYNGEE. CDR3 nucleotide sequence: TGTGCCAGCAGCCCGTTTCTACGGGGAGGAGACGAGCAGTACTTC. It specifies CASSPFLRGGDEQYF.

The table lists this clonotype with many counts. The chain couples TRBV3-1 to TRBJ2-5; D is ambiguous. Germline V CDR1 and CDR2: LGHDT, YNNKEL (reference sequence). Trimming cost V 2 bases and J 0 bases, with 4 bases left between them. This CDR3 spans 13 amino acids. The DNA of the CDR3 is TGTGCCAGCAGCCAAAGGGACCAAGAGACCCAGTACTTC. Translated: CASSQRDQETQYF.

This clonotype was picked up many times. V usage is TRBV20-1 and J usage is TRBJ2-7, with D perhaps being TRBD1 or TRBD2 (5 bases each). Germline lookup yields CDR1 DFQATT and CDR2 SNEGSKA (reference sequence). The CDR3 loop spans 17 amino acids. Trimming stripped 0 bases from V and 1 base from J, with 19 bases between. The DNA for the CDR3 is TGCAGTGCTAGAGAGGACCTAGGGTTTGGGGGATCCTACGAGCAGTACTTC. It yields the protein CSAREDLGFGGSYEQYF.

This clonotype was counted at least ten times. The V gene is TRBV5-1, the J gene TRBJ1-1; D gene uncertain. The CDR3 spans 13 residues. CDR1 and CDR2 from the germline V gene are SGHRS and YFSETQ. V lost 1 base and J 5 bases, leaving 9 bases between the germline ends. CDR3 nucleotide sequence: TGCGCCAGCAGCTTGCGCTCGCGAACTGAAGCTTTCTTT. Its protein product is CASSLRSRTEAFF.

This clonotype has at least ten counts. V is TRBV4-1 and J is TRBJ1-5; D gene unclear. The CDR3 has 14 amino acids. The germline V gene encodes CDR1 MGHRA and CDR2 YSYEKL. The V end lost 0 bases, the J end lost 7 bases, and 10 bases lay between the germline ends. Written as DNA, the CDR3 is TGCGCCAGCAGCCAAGAAAGAGGGTACCAGCCCCAGCATTTT. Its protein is CASSQERGYQPQHF.

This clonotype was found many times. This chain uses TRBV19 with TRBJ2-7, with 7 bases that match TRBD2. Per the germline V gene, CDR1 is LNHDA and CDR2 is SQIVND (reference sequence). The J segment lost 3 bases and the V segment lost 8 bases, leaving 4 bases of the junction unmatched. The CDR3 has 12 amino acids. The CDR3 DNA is TGTGCCAGTTCGGGGGGTCACTACGAGCAGTACTTC. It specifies CASSGGHYEQYF.

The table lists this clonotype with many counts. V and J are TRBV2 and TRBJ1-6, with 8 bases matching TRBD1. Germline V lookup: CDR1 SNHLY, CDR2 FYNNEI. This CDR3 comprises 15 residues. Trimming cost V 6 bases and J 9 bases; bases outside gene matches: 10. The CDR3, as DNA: TGTGCCAGCAGAGCTACAACAGGGGGAGGTTCACCCCTCCACTTT. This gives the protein CASRATTGGGSPLHF.

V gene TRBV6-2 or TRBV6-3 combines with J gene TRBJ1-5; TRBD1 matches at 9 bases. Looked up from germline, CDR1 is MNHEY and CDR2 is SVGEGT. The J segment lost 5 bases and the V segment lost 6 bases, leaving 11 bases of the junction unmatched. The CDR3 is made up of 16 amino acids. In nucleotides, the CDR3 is TGTGCCAGCAGAGCTCTAGGACAGGGGCGATATCAGCCCCAGCATTTT. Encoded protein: CASRALGQGRYQPQHF.

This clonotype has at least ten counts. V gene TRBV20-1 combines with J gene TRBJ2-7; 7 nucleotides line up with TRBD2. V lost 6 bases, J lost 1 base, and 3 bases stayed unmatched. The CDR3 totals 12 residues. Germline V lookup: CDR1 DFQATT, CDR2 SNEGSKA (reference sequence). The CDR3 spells CSAPGLSYEQYF. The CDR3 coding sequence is TGCAGTGCGCCGGGACTATCCTACGAGCAGTACTTC.

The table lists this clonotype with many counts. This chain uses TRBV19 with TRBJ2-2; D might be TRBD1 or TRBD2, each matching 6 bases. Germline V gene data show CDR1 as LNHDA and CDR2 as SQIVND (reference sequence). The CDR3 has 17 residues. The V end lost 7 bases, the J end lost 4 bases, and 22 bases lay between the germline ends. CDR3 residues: CASTTLPEGGGTGELFF. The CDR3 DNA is TGTGCCAGTACCACATTACCTGAGGGGGGAGGCACCGGGGAGCTGTTTTTT.

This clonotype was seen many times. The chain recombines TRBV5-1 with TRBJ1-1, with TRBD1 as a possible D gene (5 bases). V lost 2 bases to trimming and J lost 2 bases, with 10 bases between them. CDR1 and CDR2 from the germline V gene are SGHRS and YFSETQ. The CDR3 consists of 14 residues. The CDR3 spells CASSFFQGNTEAFF. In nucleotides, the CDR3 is TGCGCCAGCAGCTTTTTTCAGGGCAACACTGAAGCTTTCTTT.

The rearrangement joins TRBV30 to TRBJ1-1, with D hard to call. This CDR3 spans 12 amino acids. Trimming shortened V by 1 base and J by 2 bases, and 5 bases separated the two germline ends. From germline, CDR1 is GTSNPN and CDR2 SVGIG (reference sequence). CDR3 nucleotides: TGTGCCTGGAGTGAGGATAACACTGAAGCTTTCTTT. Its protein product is CAWSEDNTEAFF.

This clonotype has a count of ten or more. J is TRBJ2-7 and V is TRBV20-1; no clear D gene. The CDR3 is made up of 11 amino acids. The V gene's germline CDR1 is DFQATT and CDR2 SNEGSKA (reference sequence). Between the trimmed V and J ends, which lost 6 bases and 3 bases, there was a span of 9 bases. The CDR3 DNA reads TGCAGTGCGTCCAGAGACTACGAGCAGTACTTC. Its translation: CSASRDYEQYF.

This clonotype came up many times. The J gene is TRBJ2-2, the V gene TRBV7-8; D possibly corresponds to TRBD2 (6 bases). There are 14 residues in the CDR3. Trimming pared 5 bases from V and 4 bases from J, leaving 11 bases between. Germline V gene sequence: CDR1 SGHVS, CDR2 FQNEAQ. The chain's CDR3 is CASSKDGGTGELFF. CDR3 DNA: TGTGCCAGCAGCAAAGACGGGGGCACCGGGGAGCTGTTTTTT.